This T cell receptor beta chain was identified in a study of T cell responses to AZD1222 COVID-19 vaccine. Overall study: Second doses that came at about 4 or about 12 weeks were put together.

Germline loops: CDR1 MNHEY, CDR2 SMNVEV (reference sequence). The CDR3 is made up of 16 amino acids. As regards this clone: One junction end disagrees with the germline gene, perhaps due to a read error.

Clones were sequenced by immunoSEQ multiplex PCR, and TCRdb holds only the in-frame ones, with some missing. The table has more than 95,000 clones, 85% to 90% seen once. This specimen was peripheral blood, taken on day 0 of AZD1222 vaccination. The sequence came from an adult in good health. The rearrangement joins TRBV27 to TRBJ2-2, with a tentative D call TRBD2 (6 bases). DNA of the CDR3: TGTGCCAGCATTCCCGGGAGCATCTCTGTACACCGGGGAGCTGTTTTT. Amino acid sequence: CASIPGSISVHRGAVF.